This T cell receptor (beta chain) was profiled in a study of blood T cell repertoires in COVID-19. CDR1 MNHEY and CDR2 SMNVEV come from the germline V gene (reference sequence). Unmatched junction bases numbered 5, after V lost 5 bases and J lost 3 bases. The CDR3 sequence is 14 residues long. Authors' methods: Amplification with reference gene primers provided the estimates of nucleated cell counts. The method was immunoSEQ multiplex PCR; TCRdb's version includes in-frame clones alone and lacks a portion of them. For V, J and clone size, that table is used; D and trimming come from the DNA. The sample includes roughly 53,000 clones, approximately 84% of them seen just once.

The sample consisted of peripheral blood. The clonotype was recovered from a human donor in a cohort sampled during active COVID-19. V gene TRBV27 combines with J gene TRBJ2-7, with 9 positions matching TRBD1. The CDR3 is CASSGGQGVYEQYF. CDR3 DNA sequence: TGTGCCAGCAGTGGGGGACAGGGTGTCTACGAGCAGTACTTC.